This T cell receptor (beta chain) was captured in a study of blood T cell repertoires in COVID-19. The germline V gene encodes CDR1 LGHDT and CDR2 YNNKEL (reference sequence). The CDR3 runs to 16 residues. Trimming shortened V by 2 bases and J by 0 bases, and 8 bases separated the two germline ends. TCRdb keeps only in-frame clones here, not all; method: immunoSEQ multiplex PCR. The sample consists of about 400,000 clones, around 90% of them appearing once. The receptor was isolated from a woman in her forties with acute COVID-19. The sample taken for sequencing was PBMCs or T cells enriched from blood (not recorded which). The rearrangement uses TRBV3-1 (or the pseudogene TRBV3-2) and TRBJ2-6; D is ambiguous. The CDR3 reads CASSQLHISGANVLTF. For the CDR3, the DNA is TGTGCCAGCAGCCAATTACATATCTCTGGGGCCAACGTCCTGACTTTC.